This T cell receptor beta chain is from a study of blood T cell repertoires in COVID-19 (TCRdb year 2020). With regard to the full study: Samples covering the acute and convalescent phases of COVID-19 were provided by collaborators in the United States, Italy and Spain. Sample metadata almost always included a de-identified subject ID, COVID-19 status, age in years and sex. The dataset comprised deeply sampled blood TCRbeta repertoires from subjects exposed to, actively infected with, or recovered from COVID-19. The material from the prospective study consisted of cDNA or gDNA derived from T cells, B-cell-depleted T cells, or PBMCs. Where HLA class I and class II types were available, the types were taken from metadata supplied by the sample provider, not from assay-based typing. A freely available public database, intended as a resource for researchers studying the immune response to SARS-CoV-2, is where the repertoires were released. Samples came from the ongoing ImmuneRACE study (first 160 participants) plus 1,254 subjects from 6 global collaborators.

TCRbeta CDR3 regions were amplified from genomic DNA using the immunoSEQ Assay, a bias-controlled multiplex PCR. As for the authors' bioinformatics: Nucleated cell counts per sample were estimated from amplification of reference gene primers within the assay. To quantify the absolute abundance of each unique TCRbeta CDR3 rearrangement, sequence reads were collapsed and filtered. Productive Simpson clonality was computed per sample as the square root of Simpson's diversity index over productive rearrangements. Sourced from immuneACCESS, this table was stored by TCRdb with only in-frame sequences that have V and J called. A share of the clones is absent; for the studies checked, an unresolved V gene accounts for under half, and the remainder has no known explanation. Clone size and V and J calls were adopted from that table, with D and trimming inferred from the DNA. The sample data list hundreds of thousands of clones, and 70% to 85% of these were observed just once. The ten most abundant clones make up over 1.5% of the sample.

Each collaborating institution followed its own protocols to collect whole blood in K2EDTA tubes. Collaborator samples were shipped for TCRbeta analysis as frozen whole blood, isolated PBMCs, or DNA extracted from either sample type. V loses 5 bases at its end and J loses 6 bases; junction bases beyond the gene matches: 6. The CDR3 covers 15 residues, taking in both the cysteine and the phenylalanine. Just the 45-base CDR3 DNA is kept, in frame starting at base 1. The germline V gene (reference sequence) supplies CDR1 SEHNR and CDR2 FQNEAQ. Of note for this clone: Its antigen target is currently unknown. Per-nucleotide qualities are absent, and no much larger clonotype sits a single base away.

The paper's findings and limits, for the study overall: Clinical and demographic metadata were provided uncurated, with the amount varying by source and participant.

The sequence joins TRBV7-9 to TRBJ2-2; the central 10 bases match TRBD1. The sequenced material came from peripheral blood. This clonotype was obtained from a woman of 80 years or more with acute or convalescent COVID-19. Read as DNA, the sequence is TGTGCCAGCAGCCAGACAGGGGGCCAGGCCGGGGAGCTGTTTTTT. The translation is CASSQTGGQAGELFF.